Listed below are T cell receptor beta chains from one sample, sequenced in a study of identical twins' blood T cells. TCRdb re-analysed the 5' RACE reads in MiXCR, keeping a single row per CDR3 protein. The repertoire has around 380,000 distinct CDR3 sequences, 28% of them found once; the top ten carry roughly 6.1%. Sequenced sample: PBMCs. Receptors originate from a woman aged 18-55 years in good health. Each CDR3 is given with its conserved first and last residue. A D gene is named only where the DNA matches it firmly. Part of the rows lack a size; the others show once, few, many or a class for expanded clones.

d_gene	j_gene	v_gene	abundance	CDR3nt	CDR3aa
TRBD1	TRBJ2-1	TRBV18	many	TGTGCCAGCTCACGACAGGGTGATGAGCAGTTCTTC	CASSRQGDEQFF
TRBD2	TRBJ2-7	TRBV29-1	many	TGCAGCTACTCTAGCGGGGTGAACGAGCAGTACTTC	CSYSSGVNEQYF
.	TRBJ1-5	TRBV20-1	few	TGCAGTGCTAGAACTGGGGCAGGAGTTGCCCAGCCCCAGCATTTT	CSARTGAGVAQPQHF
.	TRBJ1-1	TRBV12-5	.	TGTGCTAGCCCCGCGGGGGGCACTGAAGCTTTCTTT	CASPAGGTEAFF
TRBD1	TRBJ1-5	TRBV20-1	.	TGCAGTGCTAGTTCGGGACAGTACAATCAGCCCCAGCATTTT	CSASSGQYNQPQHF
.	TRBJ2-3	TRBV30	.	TGTGCCTGGGCCGACGCCACAGATACGCAGTATTTT	CAWADATDTQYF
TRBD2	TRBJ2-3	TRBV6-6	.	TGTGCCAGCAGTTACGGCCTAGCGGGAGGAGTCGATACGCAGTATTTT	CASSYGLAGGVDTQYF
TRBD2	TRBJ2-3	TRBV7-8	.	TGTGCCAGCAGCTTTATTAGCGGGGGTAGCACAGATACGCAGTATTTT	CASSFISGGSTDTQYF
.	TRBJ2-3	TRBV20-1	.	TGCAGTGCTCACAGGGTGCAACAGTCAGATACGCAGTATTTT	CSAHRVQQSDTQYF
.	TRBJ1-4	TRBV11-2	few	TGTGCCAGCAGCCCGGGGTTAACAACTAATGAAAAACTGTTTTTT	CASSPGLTTNEKLFF
.	TRBJ2-7	TRBV3-1	few	TGTGCCAGCAGCCAAGATAACGAGCAGTACTTC	CASSQDNEQYF
.	TRBJ2-2	TRBV20-1	many	TGCAGTGCTAGAGACCCCAGACGCAACACCGGGGAGCTGTTTTTT	CSARDPRRNTGELFF
TRBD1	TRBJ2-7	TRBV20-1	many	TGCAGTGCCCCTCTTCGGACAGGGCTGGGGTACGAGCAGTACTTC	CSAPLRTGLGYEQYF
.	TRBJ1-1	TRBV11-2	.	TGTGCCACCCCGGGACGGGTGAACACTGAAGCTTTCTTT	CATPGRVNTEAFF
.	TRBJ1-2	TRBV9	.	TGTGCCAGCAGCGTATTGCAGGGCACGGGCTACACCTTC	CASSVLQGTGYTF
TRBD2	TRBJ2-3	TRBV12-5	.	TGTGCTAGTGGTTTTCATCCTGGACTAGCAGCTGATACGCAGTATTTT	CASGFHPGLAADTQYF